This T cell receptor beta chain was sequenced for a study of T cells in Graves' hyperthyroidism and ophthalmopathy. This CDR3 comprises 13 residues. Trimming removed 2 bases at V and 4 bases at J, with 10 bases between. The germline V gene has CDR1 SGHDT and CDR2 YYEEEE. Authors of the study amplified TCR beta CDR3 regions from RNA transcripts. With the HTBI primer set, the TCR CDR3 went through a first round of RT-PCR. Each CDR3 protein is one row after TCRdb ran MiXCR on the multiplex PCR reads. The sample comprises 450,000 to 600,000 distinct CDR3 sequences, less than 15% of which are singletons, and about 15% rests with the top ten.

V usage is TRBV5-6 and J usage is TRBJ2-7; no clear D. The clonotype was recovered from a woman aged 40-49 years with Graves' hyperthyroidism. The sample consisted of blood. The CDR3 DNA reads as TGTGCCAGCAGCTTTTCGGGTACATACGAGCAGTACTTC. Translated: CASSFSGTYEQYF.